This is a list of T cell receptor beta chains from one sample in a study of shared clonotypes between healthy human individuals. Only in-frame clones appear in the TCRdb table, and some are missing; sequencing was by immunoSEQ multiplex PCR. The table includes roughly 2 million clones, 85% to 95% detected once. Sequenced sample: naive CD4+ T cells sorted from blood. The source is a young man in good health. The CDR3 runs from the conserved cysteine through the conserved F or W. D genes are given only for firm matches. Expanded clones get a size class; other rows say once, few or many, or leave the size out.

clone_size	v_call	d_call	j_call	cdr3_aa	cdr3_nt
-	TRBV12-5	-	TRBJ2-7	CASGPSGGDEQYF	TGTGCTAGTGGCCCCTCGGGGGGCGACGAGCAGTACTTC
-	TRBV7-3	-	TRBJ1-6	CASSLNGRAPNSPLHF	TGTGCCAGCAGCTTAAATGGGCGGGCTCCCAATTCACCCCTCCACTTT
-	TRBV6-1	-	TRBJ1-2	CASSEGLRYGYTF	TGTGCCAGCAGTGAAGGTCTGAGATATGGCTACACCTTC
-	TRBV11-3	TRBD2	TRBJ2-2	CASSFSRRGENTGELFF	TGTGCCAGCAGCTTTTCTCGGCGGGGGGAGAACACCGGGGAGCTGTTTTTT
once	TRBV4-3	-	TRBJ2-7	CASSPEAGVSNEQYF	TGCGCCAGCAGCCCAGAGGCAGGGGTATCTAACGAGCAGTACTTC
-	TRBV2	-	TRBJ2-2	CASRVDTGELFF	TGTGCCAGCAGGGTCGACACCGGGGAGCTGTTTTTT
once	TRBV6-5	-	TRBJ2-1	CASSHRAGEQFF	TGTGCCAGCAGTCACAGGGCGGGTGAGCAGTTCTTC
-	TRBV23-1	-	TRBJ1-2	CASSQGCNYGYTF	TGCGCCAGCAGTCAAGGGTGCAACTATGGCTACACCTTC
-	TRBV6-1	-	TRBJ1-6	CASSERVGYSYNSPLHF	TGTGCCAGCAGTGAACGGGTCGGATACTCCTATAATTCACCCCTCCACTTT
-	TRBV5-4	-	TRBJ1-2	CASSLDSSPNYGYTF	TGTGCCAGCAGCTTGGATTCTTCCCCTAACTATGGCTACACCTTC
-	TRBV25-1	-	TRBJ1-2	CASSDLDRNYGYTF	TGTGCCAGCAGTGACTTAGACAGGAACTATGGCTACACCTTC
-	TRBV29-1	TRBD1	TRBJ1-1	CSVASTGKNTEAFF	TGCAGCGTTGCTTCGACAGGGAAGAACACTGAAGCTTTCTTT
-	TRBV5-1	-	TRBJ2-7	CASSLGSGTLGEQYF	TGCGCCAGCAGCTTGGGGTCAGGGACCTTGGGCGAGCAGTACTTC
-	TRBV6-5	TRBD2	TRBJ2-5	CASSRVAGLQETQYF	TGTGCCAGCAGTAGGGTAGCGGGGCTCCAAGAGACCCAGTACTTC
many	TRBV11-3	-	TRBJ2-5	CASSFGVGETQYF	TGTGCCAGCAGCTTCGGGGTTGGAGAGACCCAGTACTTC
-	TRBV6-1	-	TRBJ1-4	CASLRGANEKLFF	TGTGCCAGCCTGAGGGGGGCTAATGAAAAACTGTTTTTT